This T cell receptor (beta chain) originates from a study of T-cell reconstitution after alpha-beta-depleted transplantation in children. Unique molecular identifiers were used in preparing the TCRbeta library. TCRdb analysed the PCR reads with MiXCR anew, one entry per CDR3 protein. The sample lists some 290,000 distinct CDR3 sequences, approximately 23% occurring once. This clonotype was counted only a few times. Its matching antigen is unknown. The study, taken as a whole, reports: One year after transplant, T-cell counts and diversity came mostly from newly produced T cells. Surviving recipient T cells and thymic progenitors underlay high day-60 TCRbeta diversity in some patients. By about two months after transplant, alpha-beta T cells reportedly arose from several hundred graft clones that had expanded.

Germline assignment: CDR1 DFQATT and CDR2 SNEGSKA (reference sequence). V shed 6 bases and J shed 0 bases, with 14 bases lying between them. The CDR3 consists of 14 residues. The TCR was taken from a male patient younger than 18 who had a stem cell transplant for acute lymphoblastic leukemia, so the T cells may come from the graft donor. The sequencing here drew on PBMCs, mostly from graft donor cells, taken 180 days after TCRalphabeta/CD19-depleted stem cell transplant. V gene TRBV20-1 combines with J gene TRBJ2-5; possible D gene TRBD1, 5 bases. The CDR3 DNA sequence: TGCAGTGCCCCACCTGGGGCGGACCAAGAGACCCAGTACTTC. It specifies CSAPPGADQETQYF.